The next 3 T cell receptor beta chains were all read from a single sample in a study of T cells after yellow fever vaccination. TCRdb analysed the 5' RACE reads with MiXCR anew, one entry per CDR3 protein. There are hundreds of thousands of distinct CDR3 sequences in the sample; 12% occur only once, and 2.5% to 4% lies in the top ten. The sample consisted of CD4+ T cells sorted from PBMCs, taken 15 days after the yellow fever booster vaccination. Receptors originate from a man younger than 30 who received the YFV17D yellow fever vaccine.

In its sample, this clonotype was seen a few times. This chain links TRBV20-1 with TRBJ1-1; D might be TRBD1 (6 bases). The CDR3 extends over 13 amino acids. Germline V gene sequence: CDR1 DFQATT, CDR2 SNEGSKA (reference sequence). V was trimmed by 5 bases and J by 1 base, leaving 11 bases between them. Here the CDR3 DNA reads TGCAGTGCTGCGCGGGACAAGAACACTGAAGCTTTCTTT. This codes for CSAARDKNTEAFF.

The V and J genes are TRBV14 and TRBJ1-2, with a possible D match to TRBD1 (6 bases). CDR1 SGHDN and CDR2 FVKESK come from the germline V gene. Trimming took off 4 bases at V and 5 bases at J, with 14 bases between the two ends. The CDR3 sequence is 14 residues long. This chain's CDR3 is CASSLLGQFYGYTF. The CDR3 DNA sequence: TGTGCCAGCAGCCTACTCGGACAGTTTTATGGCTACACCTTC.

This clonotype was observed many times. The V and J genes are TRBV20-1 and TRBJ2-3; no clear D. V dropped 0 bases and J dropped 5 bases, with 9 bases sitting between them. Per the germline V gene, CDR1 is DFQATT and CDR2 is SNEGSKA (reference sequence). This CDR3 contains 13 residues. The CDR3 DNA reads TGCAGTGCTAGAGATTACGAACGAGATACGCAGTATTTT. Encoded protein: CSARDYERDTQYF.